The entry below gives a single TCR beta chain sequence along with its context. This clonotype was picked up a small number of times. Its antigen is not yet known. It has no much larger one-base neighbor in the sample; base qualities were not kept. Measured from the cysteine to the phenylalanine, the CDR3 is 17 residues long. The only DNA kept is the CDR3, 51 bases in frame from the first base. The germline V gene (reference sequence) sets CDR1 to LGHDT and CDR2 to YNNKEL. V is pruned by 1 base and J by 10 bases, leaving 15 bases of the junction without a gene match. The library relied on PCR. The sequencer was an Illumina HiSeq 2500. TCR library preparation used molecular barcoding, with unique molecular identifiers applied to normalize quantification of the TCRbeta repertoire. In TCRdb, the public reads were trimmed at Q25 with fastp and aligned with MiXCR, with productive beta chains retained. Records with the same CDR3 protein are collapsed into one entry carrying the most frequent genes and DNA. Within this sample are about 16,000 distinct CDR3 sequences, with about 7.7% of them counted one time only. The top ten clonotypes cover 36% of the sample.

The sample's time point label, decoded: day 60 (about 2 months) after transplantation. The treatment or condition label of this sample denotes: allogeneic hematopoietic cell transplantation with graft depleted of TCRalphabeta T cells and CD19 B cells. Transplant recipients were children who received TCRalphabeta/CD19-depleted allogeneic hematopoietic cell grafts. The sample belongs to a study of T-cell reconstitution after alpha-beta-depleted transplantation in children (dated by TCRdb to the mid-2010s). A note on the overall study: Using TCR repertoire profiling, the study quantitatively followed how T-cell immune reconstitution unfolded in children after TCRalphabeta/CD19-depleted allogeneic hematopoietic cell transplantation.

Points the paper makes about the study in general: In some patients, the high TCRbeta diversity seen at day 60 was put down to recipient T cells and intrathymic progenitors that had survived conditioning. Over subsequent months, a decline in hyperexpanded clone frequencies was noted, and after one year, T-cell counts and TCRbeta diversity were mostly ascribed to newly produced T cells. Apparently early alphabetaT-cell count recovery about two months after transplant reportedly relied on only several hundred rapidly expanded clones derived from non-depleted graft cells.

The source was PBMCs, mostly from graft donor cells, collected 60 days after TCRalphabeta/CD19-depleted stem cell transplant. The sequence came from a boy under two years old who had a stem cell transplant for Wiskott-Aldrich syndrome, so the T cells may come from the graft donor. The rearranged segments are TRBV3-1 and TRBJ1-1, and TRBD1 aligns with 10 junction nucleotides. The CDR3 region has the sequence CASSQVMGRGQGNRAFF. The DNA sequence is TGTGCCAGCAGCCAAGTAATGGGAAGGGGACAGGGGAATAGAGCTTTCTTT.